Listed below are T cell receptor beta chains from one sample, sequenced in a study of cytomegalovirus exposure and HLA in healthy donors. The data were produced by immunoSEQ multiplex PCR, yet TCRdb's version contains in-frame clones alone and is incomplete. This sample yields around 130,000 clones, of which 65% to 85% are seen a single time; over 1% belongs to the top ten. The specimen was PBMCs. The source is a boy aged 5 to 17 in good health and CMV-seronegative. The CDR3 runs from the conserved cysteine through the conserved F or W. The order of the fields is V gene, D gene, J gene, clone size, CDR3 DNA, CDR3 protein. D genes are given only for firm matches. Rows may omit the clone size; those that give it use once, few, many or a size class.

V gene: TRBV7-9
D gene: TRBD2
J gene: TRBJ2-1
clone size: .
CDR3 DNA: TGTGCCAGCAGCTTACAACCAGCGGGAGGGCCGACGGGTGAGCAGTTCTTC
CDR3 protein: CASSLQPAGGPTGEQFF

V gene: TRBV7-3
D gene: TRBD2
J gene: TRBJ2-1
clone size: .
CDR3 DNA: TGTGCCAGCAGCTTTGCGGGAGGAGGGGGTGAGCAGTTCTTC
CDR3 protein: CASSFAGGGGEQFF

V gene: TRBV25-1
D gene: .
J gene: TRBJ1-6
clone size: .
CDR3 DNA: TGTGCCAGCCCACGCCTAGTAAGAAATTCACCCCTCCACTTT
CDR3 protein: CASPRLVRNSPLHF

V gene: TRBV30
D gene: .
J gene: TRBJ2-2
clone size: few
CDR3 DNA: TGTGCCTGGAGTGTTGGAGCCGCGAGGGCCGGGGAGCTGTTTTTT
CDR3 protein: CAWSVGAARAGELFF

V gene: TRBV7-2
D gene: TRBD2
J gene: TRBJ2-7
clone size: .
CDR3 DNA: TGTGCCAGCAGCTTAGGGCTCGCGGGAGGCCACGAGCAGTACTTC
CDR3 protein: CASSLGLAGGHEQYF

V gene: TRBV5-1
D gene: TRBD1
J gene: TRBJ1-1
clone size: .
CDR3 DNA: TGCGCCAGTGGGTCTTCCCGGGACAGAACTGAAGCTTTCTTT
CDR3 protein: CASGSSRDRTEAFF

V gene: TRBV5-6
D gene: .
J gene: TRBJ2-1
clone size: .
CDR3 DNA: TGTGCCAGCAGCCCCCAGGCCCTCTTTTACAATGAGCAGTTCTTC
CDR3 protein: CASSPQALFYNEQFF

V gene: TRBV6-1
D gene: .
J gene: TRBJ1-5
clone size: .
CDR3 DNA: TGTGCCAGCAGGGGACAACTGGGTCAGCCCCAGCATTTT
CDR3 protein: CASRGQLGQPQHF

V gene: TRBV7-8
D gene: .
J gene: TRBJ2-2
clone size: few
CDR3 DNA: TGTGCCAGCAGCTTAGAAGTAGTAGGGGCGCGGACCGGGGAGCTGTTTTTT
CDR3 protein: CASSLEVVGARTGELFF

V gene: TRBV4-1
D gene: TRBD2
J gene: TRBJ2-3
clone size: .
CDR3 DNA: TGCGCCAGCAGCCAGGGGGACTATAGCACAGATACGCAGTATTTT
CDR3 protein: CASSQGDYSTDTQYF

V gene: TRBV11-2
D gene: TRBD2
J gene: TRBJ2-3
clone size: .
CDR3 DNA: TGTGCCAGCAGCTCAAGACTAGCCGAGGCAGATACGCAGTATTTT
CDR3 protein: CASSSRLAEADTQYF

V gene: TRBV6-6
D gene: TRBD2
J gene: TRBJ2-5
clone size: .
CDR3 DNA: TGTGCCAGCAGTTACTTAGCGGGAGGACGCGAGACCCAGTACTTC
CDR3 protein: CASSYLAGGRETQYF

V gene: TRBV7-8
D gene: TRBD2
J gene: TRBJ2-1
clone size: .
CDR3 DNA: TGTGCCAGCAGCCCGGGACTAGCGGGATACAATGAGCAGTTCTTC
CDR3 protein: CASSPGLAGYNEQFF

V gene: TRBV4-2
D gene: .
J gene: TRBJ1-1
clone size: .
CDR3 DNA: TGTGCCAGCAGCCAAGACCCAGGGAAGAACACTGAAGCTTTCTTT
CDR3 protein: CASSQDPGKNTEAFF

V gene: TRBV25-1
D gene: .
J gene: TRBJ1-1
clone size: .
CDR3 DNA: TGTGCCAGCAGTGTTAGAACAGGACTGAACACTGAAGCTTTCTTT
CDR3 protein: CASSVRTGLNTEAFF

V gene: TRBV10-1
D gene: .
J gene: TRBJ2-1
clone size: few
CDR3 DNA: TGCGCCAGCAGTGAGTCAAGCGACAATGAGCAGTTCTTC
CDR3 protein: CASSESSDNEQFF

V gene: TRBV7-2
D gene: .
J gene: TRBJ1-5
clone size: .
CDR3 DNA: TGTGCCAGTAGCGGGGCCCATCAGCCCCAGCATTTT
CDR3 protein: CASSGAHQPQHF

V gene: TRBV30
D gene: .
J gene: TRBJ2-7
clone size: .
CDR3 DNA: TGTGCCTGGAGAGGTGACAGTCGTTACGAGCAGTACTTC
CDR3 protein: CAWRGDSRYEQYF

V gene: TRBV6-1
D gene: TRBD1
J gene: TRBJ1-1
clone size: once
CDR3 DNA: TGTGCCAGTAGCAGGACAGGATATACTGAAGCTTTCTTT
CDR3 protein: CASSRTGYTEAFF

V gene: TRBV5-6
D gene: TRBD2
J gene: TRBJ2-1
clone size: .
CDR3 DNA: TGTGCCAGCAGCCTCCTCGGGGCGGGAGGCGGAAGCTCCTACAATGAGCAGTTCTTC
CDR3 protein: CASSLLGAGGGSSYNEQFF

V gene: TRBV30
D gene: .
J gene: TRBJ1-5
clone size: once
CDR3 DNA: TGTGCCTGGAGTGAACAGCCTTATAGCAATCAGCCCCAGCATTTT
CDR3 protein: CAWSEQPYSNQPQHF

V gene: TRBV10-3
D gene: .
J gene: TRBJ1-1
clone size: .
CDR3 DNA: TGTGCCATCAGTGAGTCGCGTACTCAGGACACTGAAGCTTTCTTT
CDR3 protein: CAISESRTQDTEAFF

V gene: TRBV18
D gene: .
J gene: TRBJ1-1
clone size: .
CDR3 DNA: TGTGCCAGCCAGGACAAGGACATGAACACTGAAGCTTTCTTT
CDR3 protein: CASQDKDMNTEAFF

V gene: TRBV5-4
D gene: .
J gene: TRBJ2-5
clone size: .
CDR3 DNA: TGTGCCAGCAGCTTTCGAGGGGGGACCCAGTACTTC
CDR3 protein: CASSFRGGTQYF

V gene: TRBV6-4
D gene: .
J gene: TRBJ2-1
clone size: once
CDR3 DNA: TGTGCCAGCAGTGAGGGGACTGATAACAATGAGCAGTTCTTC
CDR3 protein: CASSEGTDNNEQFF

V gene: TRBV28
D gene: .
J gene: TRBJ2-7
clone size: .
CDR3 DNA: TGTGCCAGCAGTTTAGGGGCAGGGATTCTATACGAGCAGTACTTC
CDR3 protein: CASSLGAGILYEQYF

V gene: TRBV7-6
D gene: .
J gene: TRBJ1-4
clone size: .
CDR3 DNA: TGTGCCAGCAGCTTACCCCAGGGAAAACTGTTTTTT
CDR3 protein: CASSLPQGKLFF

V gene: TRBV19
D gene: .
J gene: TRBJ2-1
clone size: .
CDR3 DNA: TGTGCCAGTAGTATCCGTAAAGGAGGGTCTACTGGCAATGAGCAGTTCTTC
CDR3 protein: CASSIRKGGSTGNEQFF

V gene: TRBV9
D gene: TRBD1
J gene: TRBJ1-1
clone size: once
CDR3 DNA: TGTGCCAGCAGCGGACAGGGATCTGGGGCTTTCTTT
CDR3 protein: CASSGQGSGAFF

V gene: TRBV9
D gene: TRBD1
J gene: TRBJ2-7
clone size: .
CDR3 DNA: TGTGCCAGCAGCCCGGGGACAGGGGGGTTCTACGAGCAGTACTTC
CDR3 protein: CASSPGTGGFYEQYF

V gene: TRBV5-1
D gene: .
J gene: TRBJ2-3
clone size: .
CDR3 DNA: TGCGCCAGCAGCTTGGTGCAGGTCTCAGATACGCAGTATTTT
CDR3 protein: CASSLVQVSDTQYF

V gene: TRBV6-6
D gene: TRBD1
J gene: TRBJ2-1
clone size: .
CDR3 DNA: TGTGCCAGCAGTAAGATAGGGACAGGGGGCACCAATGAGCAGTTCTTC
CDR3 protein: CASSKIGTGGTNEQFF

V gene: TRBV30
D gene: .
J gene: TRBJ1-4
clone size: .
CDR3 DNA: TGTGCCTGGAGTGTACAGGGACGGGATCCGTTTTTT
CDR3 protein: CAWSVQGRDPFF

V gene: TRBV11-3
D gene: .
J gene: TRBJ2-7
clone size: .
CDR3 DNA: TGTGCCAGCAGCCTACCGAGCTCGGTCGAGCAGTACTTC
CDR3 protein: CASSLPSSVEQYF

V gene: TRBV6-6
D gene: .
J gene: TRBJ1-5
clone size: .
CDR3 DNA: TGTGCCAGTTCCTGGGGGCTCCAGGGAAGCAATCAGCCCCAGCATTTT
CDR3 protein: CASSWGLQGSNQPQHF

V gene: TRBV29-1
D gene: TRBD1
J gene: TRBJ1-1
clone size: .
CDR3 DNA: TGCAGCGCTGGGACAGGGGCGACGAACACTGAAGCTTTCTTT
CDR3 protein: CSAGTGATNTEAFF

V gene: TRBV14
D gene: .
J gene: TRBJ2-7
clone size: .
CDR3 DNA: TGTGCCAGCAGCCGATCAGCGGAGACCTTACCCTACGAGCAGTACTTC
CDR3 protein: CASSRSAETLPYEQYF

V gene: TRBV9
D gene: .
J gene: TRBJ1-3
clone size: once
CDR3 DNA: TGTGCCAGCAGCGAGGGGATCCTCGGCTCTGGAAACACCATATATTTT
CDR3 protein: CASSEGILGSGNTIYF

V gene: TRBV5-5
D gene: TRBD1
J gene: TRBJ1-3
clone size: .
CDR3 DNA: TGTGCCAGCACCGGGACAGGGCTCTCTGGAAACACCATATATTTT
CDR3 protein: CASTGTGLSGNTIYF

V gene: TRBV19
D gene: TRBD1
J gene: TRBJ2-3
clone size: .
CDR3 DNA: TGTGCCAGTAGGTTGACAGGGGGTACAGATACGCAGTATTTT
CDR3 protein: CASRLTGGTDTQYF

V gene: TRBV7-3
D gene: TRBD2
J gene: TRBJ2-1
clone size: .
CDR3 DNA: TGTGCCAGCAGCTTAGGACTAGCGGGAGTTGAGCAGTTCTTC
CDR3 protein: CASSLGLAGVEQFF

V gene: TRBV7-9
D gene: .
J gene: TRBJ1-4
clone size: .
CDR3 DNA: TGTGCCAGCAGCTTAACTTCCCCCGGAGGGGAAAAACTGTTTTTT
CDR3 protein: CASSLTSPGGEKLFF

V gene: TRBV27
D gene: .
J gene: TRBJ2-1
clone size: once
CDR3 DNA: TGTGCCAGCAGTTTAAAGGGGGGGAGATACAATGAGCAGTTCTTC
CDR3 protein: CASSLKGGRYNEQFF

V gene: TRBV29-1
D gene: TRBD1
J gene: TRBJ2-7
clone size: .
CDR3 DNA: TGCAGCGCCTGGACCCGACAGGGGGCCACCTACGAGCAGTACTTC
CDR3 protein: CSAWTRQGATYEQYF

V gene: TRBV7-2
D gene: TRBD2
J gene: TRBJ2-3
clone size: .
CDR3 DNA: TGTGCCAGCAGCTTAGGCGGGACTAGCGGGGGGGGAGATACGCAGTATTTT
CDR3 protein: CASSLGGTSGGGDTQYF

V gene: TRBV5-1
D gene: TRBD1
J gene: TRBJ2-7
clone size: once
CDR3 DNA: TGCGCCAGCAGGGCCGGGACAGGGACCTACGAGCAGTACTTC
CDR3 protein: CASRAGTGTYEQYF

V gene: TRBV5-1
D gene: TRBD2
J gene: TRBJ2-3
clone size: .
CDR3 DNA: TGCGCCAGCAGCTTCGGACTAGCGGGGGGGGGAGATACGCAGTATTTT
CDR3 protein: CASSFGLAGGGDTQYF

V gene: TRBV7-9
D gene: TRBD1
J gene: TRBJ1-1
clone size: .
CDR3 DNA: TGTGCCTCTAGACAGGGCCCGATGAACACTGAAGCTTTCTTT
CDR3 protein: CASRQGPMNTEAFF

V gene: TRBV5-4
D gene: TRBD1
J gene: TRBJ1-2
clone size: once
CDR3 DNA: TGTGCCAGCAGCTTGGAGGGGGCAAGGAGCTACACCTTC
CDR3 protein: CASSLEGARSYTF

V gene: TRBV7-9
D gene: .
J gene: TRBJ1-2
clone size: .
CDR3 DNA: TGTTCCAGCAGACAACTTAGATCGGGACAAGCGGCTAACTATGGCTACACCTTC
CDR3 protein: CSSRQLRSGQAANYGYTF

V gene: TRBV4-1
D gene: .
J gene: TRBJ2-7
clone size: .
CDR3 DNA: TGCGCCAGCAGCCAAGCTCCGTGGGTCCAAAGGGGCGAGCAGTACTTC
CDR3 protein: CASSQAPWVQRGEQYF

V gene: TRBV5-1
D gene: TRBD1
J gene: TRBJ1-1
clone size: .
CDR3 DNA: TGCGCCAGCAGCTCATCCGGGACAGGGGCAACGAACACTGAAGCTTTCTTT
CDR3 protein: CASSSSGTGATNTEAFF

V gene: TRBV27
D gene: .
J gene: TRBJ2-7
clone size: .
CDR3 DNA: TGTGCCACCCAGGACGGGAGCCACTACGAGCAGTACTTC
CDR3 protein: CATQDGSHYEQYF

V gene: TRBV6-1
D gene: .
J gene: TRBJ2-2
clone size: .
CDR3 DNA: TGTGCCAGCAGTCTGAGTGCCGGGGAGCTGTTTTTT
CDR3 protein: CASSLSAGELFF